The 13 T cell receptor beta chains below come from one sample, sequenced in a study of PD-1 blockade in classical Hodgkin lymphoma. Assay: immunoSEQ multiplex PCR; the TCRdb copy retains only in-frame clones and omits some. The table includes roughly 94,000 clones, approximately 94% detected once. Time point meaning: cycle 4 day 1 (C4D1), after more than five weeks of nivolumab. The patients all showed relapse after autologous stem cell transplantation, while their brentuximab vedotin exposure varied. This sample comprised peripheral blood mononuclear cells (PBMCs), obtained before the fourth cycle of nivolumab. These TCRs come from a human donor with classical Hodgkin lymphoma.

The chain joins TRBV5-1 to TRBJ2-5; TRBD2 aligns across 7 bases. Per germline, CDR1 SGHRS and CDR2 YFSETQ. The CDR3 has 13 residues. The trim removed 5 bases at V and 0 bases at J, leaving 1 base unmatched. CDR3 bases: TGCGCCAGCAGGCGGGGGTACCAAGAGACCCAGTACTTC. This sequence encodes CASRRGYQETQYF. Together with reference TRBV5-1 and TRBJ2-5, the CDR3 gives the full variable domain: KAGVTQTPRYLIKTRGQQVTLSCSPISGHRSVSWYQQTPGQGLQFLFEYFSETQRNKGNFPGRFSGRQFSNSRSEMNVSTLELGDSALYLCASRRGYQETQYFGPGTRLLVL.

The genes are TRBV27 and TRBJ2-1; 10 nucleotides line up with TRBD1. Trimming removed 5 bases from V and 8 bases from J; junction bases left unmatched: 15. This CDR3 region has 17 residues. Germline assignment: CDR1 MNHEY and CDR2 SMNVEV (reference sequence). DNA for the CDR3: TGTGCCAGCAGTCCAAAAATCCGGGACAGGGGTGGGGATGAGCAGTTCTTC. Encoded protein: CASSPKIRDRGGDEQFF.

V and J are TRBV28 and TRBJ2-1, with D possibly TRBD1 on 7 matching bases. Deletions cut 3 bases from V and 1 base from J, with 16 bases between. The CDR3 consists of 17 residues. The germline V gene encodes CDR1 MDHEN and CDR2 SYDVKM. CDR3 loop: CASSLNPAGQSYNEQFF. The CDR3 DNA reads as TGTGCCAGCAGTTTGAACCCGGCGGGACAGTCCTACAATGAGCAGTTCTTC.

The rearrangement uses TRBV14 and TRBJ2-7; possible D gene TRBD1, 6 bases. This CDR3 region has 15 residues. The germline V gene has CDR1 SGHDN and CDR2 FVKESK. V lost 3 bases to trimming and J lost 3 bases, with 15 bases between them. Here the CDR3 reads CASSHDGTRFYEQYF. CDR3 DNA: TGTGCCAGCAGCCATGATGGGACACGCTTCTACGAGCAGTACTTC.

This chain uses TRBV7-8 with TRBJ1-1; weak D call: TRBD1 (6 bases). Germline V CDR1 and CDR2: SGHVS, FQNEAQ. With 4 bases removed from V and 0 bases from J, the gap between germline ends came to 15 bases. The length of the CDR3 is 16 residues. The CDR3 nucleotides read TGTGCCAGCAGCTCTCCTCAGGGGACATTGAACACTGAAGCTTTCTTT. It yields the protein CASSSPQGTLNTEAFF.

The chain combines TRBV21-1 with TRBJ2-7; the DNA was not compared with TRBD2, the D call given in the table. TRBV21-1 is marked as a pseudogene. The CDR3 spans 15 residues. The CDR3 loop reads CASSKGGGCSYEQYF. The CDR3 region has the DNA TGTGCCAGCAGCAAAGGAGGCGGGTGCTCCTACGAGCAGTACTTC.

The V gene is TRBV19, the J gene TRBJ2-3; tentative D call: TRBD2 (5 bases). The V gene lost 6 bases and the J gene lost 0 bases, with 13 bases spanning the gap. From germline, CDR1 is LNHDA and CDR2 SQIVND (reference sequence). CDR3 length: 15 amino acids. For the CDR3, the DNA is TGTGCCAGTAGCCTCCGGGGTGCTAGCACAGATACGCAGTATTTT. This encodes CASSLRGASTDTQYF.

Concerning this clone: One junction end disagrees with the germline gene, perhaps due to a read error. The genes are TRBV5-1 and TRBJ2-5; 9 bases are shared with TRBD1. CDR1 and CDR2 (germline): SGHRS, YFSETQ. The CDR3 consists of 11 residues. CDR3 loop: CASSLGGTGHF. In DNA form, the CDR3 reads TGCGCCAGCAGCTTGGGGGGGACAGGGCACTTC.

As to this clone: Within the sample, other DNA sequences also encode this same CDR3. The rearrangement links TRBV2 to TRBJ2-7; unclear D gene. The CDR3 consists of 11 residues. CDR1 is SNHLY and CDR2 is FYNNEI in the germline V gene. The ends were cut back, 6 bases at V and 3 bases at J, with 6 bases in the middle. CDR3 in DNA: TGTGCCAGCAGCGCCAGCTACGAGCAGTACTTC. Its protein is CASSASYEQYF. Filled out from reference TRBV2 and TRBJ2-7, the complete variable domain reads EPEVTQTPSHQVTQMGQEVILRCVPISNHLYFYWYRQILGQKVEFLVSFYNNEISEKSEIFDDQFSVERPDGSNFTLKIRSTKLEDSAMYFCASSASYEQYFGPGTRLTVT.

The rearrangement links TRBV27 to TRBJ2-7; D is uncertain. Trimming cost V 8 bases and J 4 bases, with 9 bases left between them. The V gene's germline CDR1 is MNHEY and CDR2 SMNVEV (reference sequence). The CDR3 sequence is 11 residues long. The CDR3 region has the DNA TGTGCCAGCGGCACACATTACGAGCAGTACTTC. Amino acid sequence: CASGTHYEQYF.

The chain carries TRBV30 and TRBJ2-7, with D possibly called TRBD1 or TRBD2 (5 bases each). Deletions cut 1 base from V and 3 bases from J, with 10 bases between. CDR3 size: 13 residues. Per germline, CDR1 GTSNPN and CDR2 SVGIG (reference sequence). The CDR3 region has the DNA TGTGCCTGGAGTGCAGGGACCCACTACGAGCAGTACTTC. It encodes CAWSAGTHYEQYF.

This chain connects TRBV27 to TRBJ2-7; 9 nucleotides agree with TRBD1. Germline CDR1 reads MNHEY; CDR2 reads SMNVEV (reference sequence). The ends lost 6 bases at V and 4 bases at J; junction bases unmatched: 1. The CDR3 contains 12 residues. The CDR3 sequence: CASRGQGYEQYF. CDR3 nucleotide sequence: TGTGCCAGCAGGGGACAGGGATACGAGCAGTACTTC.

This clone came up once. The V gene is TRBV5-1, the J gene TRBJ2-5; 10 nucleotides align to TRBD2. CDR1 and CDR2 from the germline V gene are SGHRS and YFSETQ. The junction had 7 bases not matched to a gene; V was cut back by 0 bases and J by 2 bases. The CDR3 sequence is 17 residues long. DNA for the CDR3: TGCGCCAGCAGCTTGGGGCTAGCGGGAGCGCCTCAAGAGACCCAGTACTTC. Protein sequence: CASSLGLAGAPQETQYF.